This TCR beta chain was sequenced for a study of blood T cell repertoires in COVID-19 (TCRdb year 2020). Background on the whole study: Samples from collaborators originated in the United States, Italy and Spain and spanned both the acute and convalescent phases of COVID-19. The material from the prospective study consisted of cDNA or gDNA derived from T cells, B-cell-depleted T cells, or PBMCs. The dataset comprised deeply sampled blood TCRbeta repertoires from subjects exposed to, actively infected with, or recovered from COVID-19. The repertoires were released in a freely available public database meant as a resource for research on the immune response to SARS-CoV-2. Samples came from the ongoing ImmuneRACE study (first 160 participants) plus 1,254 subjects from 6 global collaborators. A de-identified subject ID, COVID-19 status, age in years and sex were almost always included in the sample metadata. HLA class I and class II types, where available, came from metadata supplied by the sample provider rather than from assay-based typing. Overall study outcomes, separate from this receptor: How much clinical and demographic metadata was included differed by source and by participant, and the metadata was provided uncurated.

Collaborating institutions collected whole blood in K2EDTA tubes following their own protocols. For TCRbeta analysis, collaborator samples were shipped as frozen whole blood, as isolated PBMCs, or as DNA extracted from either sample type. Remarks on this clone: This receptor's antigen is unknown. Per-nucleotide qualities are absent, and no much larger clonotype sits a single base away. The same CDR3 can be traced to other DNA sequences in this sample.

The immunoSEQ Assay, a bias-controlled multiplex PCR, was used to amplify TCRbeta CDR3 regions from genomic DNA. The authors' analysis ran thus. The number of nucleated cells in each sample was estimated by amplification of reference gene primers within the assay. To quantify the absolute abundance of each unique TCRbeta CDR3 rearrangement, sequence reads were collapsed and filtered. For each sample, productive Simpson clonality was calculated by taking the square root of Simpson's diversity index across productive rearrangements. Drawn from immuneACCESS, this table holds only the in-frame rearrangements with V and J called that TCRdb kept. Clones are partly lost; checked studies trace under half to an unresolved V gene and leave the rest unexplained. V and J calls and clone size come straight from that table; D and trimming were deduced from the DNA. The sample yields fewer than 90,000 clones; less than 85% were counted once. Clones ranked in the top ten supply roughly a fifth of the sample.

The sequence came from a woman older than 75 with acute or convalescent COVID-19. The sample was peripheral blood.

The DNA sequence is given as TGCGCCAGCACCCGGACAGGAGGGGAGACCCAGTACTTC. Its product reads: CASTRTGGETQYF. This sequence uses TRBV5-1 and TRBJ2-5, with TRBD1 perhaps the D gene, on 7 matching bases. The cysteine opens and the phenylalanine closes a CDR3 of 13 amino acids. CDR3 DNA is the only sequence kept; it has 39 bases, read in frame from the first base. V sheds 6 bases and J sheds 5 bases, leaving 14 bases between their ends. The germline V gene supplies CDR1 SGHRS and CDR2 YFSETQ.